This T cell receptor beta chain derives from a study of blood T cell repertoires in COVID-19. Per the study methods: Reference gene primers were amplified, and this amplification served to estimate nucleated cell counts. Clones were read by immunoSEQ multiplex PCR, and TCRdb kept only the in-frame ones, dropping some. V and J calls and clone size are as listed in that table; D and trimming were resolved from the DNA. The data show 70,000 to 80,000 clones, almost 85% seen once. V lost 2 bases and J 4 bases, leaving 12 bases between the germline ends. The CDR3 runs to 15 residues. Per the germline V gene, CDR1 is MNHEY and CDR2 is SVGAGI.

The V call is TRBV6-5, the J call TRBJ1-3, with D perhaps TRBD1 (5 bases). The sequence was obtained from a man aged 50 to 60 with acute or convalescent COVID-19. Input material: peripheral blood. This CDR3 is CASSYQGAGGNTIYF. In nucleotides, the CDR3 is TGTGCCAGCAGTTACCAGGGTGCGGGAGGAAACACCATATATTTT.